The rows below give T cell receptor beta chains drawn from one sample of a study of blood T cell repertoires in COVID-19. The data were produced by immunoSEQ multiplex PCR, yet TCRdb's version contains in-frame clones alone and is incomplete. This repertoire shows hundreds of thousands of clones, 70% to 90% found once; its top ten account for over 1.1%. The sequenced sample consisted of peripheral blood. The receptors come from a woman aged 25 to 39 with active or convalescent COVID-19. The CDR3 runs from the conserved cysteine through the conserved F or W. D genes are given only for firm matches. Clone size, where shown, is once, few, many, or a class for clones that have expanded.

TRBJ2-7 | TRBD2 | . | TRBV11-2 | CASTLGGGYEQYF | TGTGCCAGCACCCTAGGCGGGGGCTACGAGCAGTACTTC
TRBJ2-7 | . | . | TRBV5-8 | CASASFYEQYF | TGTGCCAGCGCAAGCTTCTACGAGCAGTACTTC
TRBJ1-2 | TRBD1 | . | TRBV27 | CASSPSDRGLAYGYTF | TGTGCCAGCAGTCCCTCGGACAGGGGATTGGCCTATGGCTACACCTTC
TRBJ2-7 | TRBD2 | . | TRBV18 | CASSPTVLAGANEQYF | TGTGCCAGCTCACCTACGGTGCTAGCGGGAGCAAACGAGCAGTACTTC
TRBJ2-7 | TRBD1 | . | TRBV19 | CASSRDRGFYEQYF | TGTGCCAGTTCCCGGGACAGGGGGTTCTACGAGCAGTACTTC
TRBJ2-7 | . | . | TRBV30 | CAWSVRSHEQYF | TGTGCCTGGAGTGTGCGCTCCCACGAGCAGTACTTC
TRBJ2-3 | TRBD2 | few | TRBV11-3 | CASSSRTSGGAADTQYF | TGTGCCAGCAGCTCCCGAACTAGCGGGGGGGCGGCAGATACGCAGTATTTT
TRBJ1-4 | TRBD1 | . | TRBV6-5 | CASSYSRQGNEKLFF | TGTGCCAGCAGCTACAGCCGACAGGGAAATGAAAAACTGTTTTTT
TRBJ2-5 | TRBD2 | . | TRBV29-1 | CSVEGLAEETQYF | TGCAGCGTTGAAGGACTAGCGGAAGAGACCCAGTACTTC
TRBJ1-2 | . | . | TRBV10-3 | CAIRVNYGYTF | TGTGCCATCCGAGTTAACTATGGCTACACCTTC
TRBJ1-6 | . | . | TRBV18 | CASSDLRGPNSPLHF | TGTGCCAGCTCAGACCTGCGGGGCCCCAATTCACCCCTCCACTTT
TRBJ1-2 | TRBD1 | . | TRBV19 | CASSLLSGTGGAKDYGYTF | TGTGCCAGTAGTCTACTCTCCGGGACAGGGGGCGCGAAGGACTATGGCTACACCTTC
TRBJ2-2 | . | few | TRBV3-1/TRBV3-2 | CASTQTVLDGELFF | TGTGCCAGCACCCAAACCGTACTAGACGGGGAGCTGTTTTTT
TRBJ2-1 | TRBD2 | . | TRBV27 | CASNLVSGKYNEQFF | TGTGCCAGCAACCTGGTGAGCGGGAAATACAATGAGCAGTTCTTC
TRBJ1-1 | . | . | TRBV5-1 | CASSLASAMNTEAFF | TGCGCCAGCAGCTTGGCGAGTGCTATGAACACTGAAGCTTTCTTT
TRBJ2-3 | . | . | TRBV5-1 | CASSGLGDLIDTQYF | TGCGCCAGCAGCGGCTTAGGGGATTTAATAGATACGCAGTATTTT
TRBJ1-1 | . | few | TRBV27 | CASSLVGAGTEAFF | TGTGCCAGCAGTTTGGTTGGGGCTGGGACTGAAGCTTTCTTT
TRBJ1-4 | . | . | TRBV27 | CASRSAQGIGEKLFF | TGTGCCAGCAGGAGTGCACAGGGCATTGGTGAAAAACTGTTTTTT
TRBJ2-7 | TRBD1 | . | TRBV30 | CAWGDSSYEQYF | TGTGCCTGGGGGGACAGCTCCTACGAGCAGTACTTC
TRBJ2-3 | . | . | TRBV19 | CASSISGVPDTQYF | TGTGCCAGTAGTATTTCAGGGGTTCCAGATACGCAGTATTTT
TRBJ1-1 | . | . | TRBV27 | CASSYTRAGTEAFF | TGTGCCAGCAGTTATACCCGCGCGGGCACTGAAGCTTTCTTT
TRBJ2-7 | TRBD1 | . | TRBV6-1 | CASREGGTGVPYEQYF | TGTGCCAGCAGGGAAGGGGGGACAGGGGTCCCCTACGAGCAGTACTTC